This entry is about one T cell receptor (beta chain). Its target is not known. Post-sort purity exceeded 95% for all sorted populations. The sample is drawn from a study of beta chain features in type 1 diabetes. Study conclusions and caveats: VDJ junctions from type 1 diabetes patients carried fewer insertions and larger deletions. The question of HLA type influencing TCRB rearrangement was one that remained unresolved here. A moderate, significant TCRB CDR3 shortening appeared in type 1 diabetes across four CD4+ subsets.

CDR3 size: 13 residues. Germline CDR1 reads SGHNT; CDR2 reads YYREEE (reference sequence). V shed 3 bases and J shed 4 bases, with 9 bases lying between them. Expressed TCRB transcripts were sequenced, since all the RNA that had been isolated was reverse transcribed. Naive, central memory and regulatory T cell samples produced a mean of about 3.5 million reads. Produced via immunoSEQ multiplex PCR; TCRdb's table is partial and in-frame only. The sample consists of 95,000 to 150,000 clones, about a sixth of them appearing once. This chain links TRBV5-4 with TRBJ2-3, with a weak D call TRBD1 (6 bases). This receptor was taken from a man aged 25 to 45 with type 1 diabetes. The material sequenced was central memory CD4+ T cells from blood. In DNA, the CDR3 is TGTGCCAGCAGCTCCAGGGGTTCAGATACGCAGTATTTT. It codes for CASSSRGSDTQYF.